This TCR beta chain was recorded in a study of a mutant IDH1 vaccine in newly diagnosed glioma. The table came from immunoSEQ multiplex PCR; TCRdb's copy has only in-frame clones and leaves some out. The table records about 59,000 clones, approximately 92% of them present only once. This CDR3 spans 16 amino acids. From germline, CDR1 is MNHNS and CDR2 SASEGT. Described time point: baseline, week 1 (first vaccination visit). As for treatment: pre-vaccination baseline after standard-of-care therapy. Worth noting for this clone: The junction departs from the called germline gene at one end, perhaps through a read error.

The V gene is TRBV6-1, the J gene TRBJ1-5, with 9 bases lining up with TRBD1. This material consisted of PBMCs, taken from a glioma patient treated with radiotherapy, temozolomide or both. The TCR comes from a man aged 50 to 59 with glioma. The CDR3 nucleotides are TGTGCCAGCAGTGAGAGTAGCACAGGGGGCAAGCAGCCCCAGCATTTT. Translated: CASSESSTGGKQPQHF.